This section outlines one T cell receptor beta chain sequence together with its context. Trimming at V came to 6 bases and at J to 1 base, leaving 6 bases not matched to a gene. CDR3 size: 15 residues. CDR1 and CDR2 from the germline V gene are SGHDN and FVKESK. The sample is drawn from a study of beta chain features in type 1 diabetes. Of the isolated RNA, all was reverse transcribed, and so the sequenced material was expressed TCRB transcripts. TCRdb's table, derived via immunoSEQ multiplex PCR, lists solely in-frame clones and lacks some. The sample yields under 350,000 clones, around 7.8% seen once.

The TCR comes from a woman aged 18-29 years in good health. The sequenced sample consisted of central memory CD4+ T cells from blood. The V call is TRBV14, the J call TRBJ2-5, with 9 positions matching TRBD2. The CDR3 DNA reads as TGTGCCAGCAGTCCGAGCGGGGGGTCCCAAGAGACCCAGTACTTC. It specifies CASSPSGGSQETQYF.